This T cell receptor (beta chain) was recovered during a study of blood T cell repertoires in COVID-19. On the study more broadly: The United States, Italy and Spain provided the acute and convalescent COVID-19 samples. PBMCs, B-cell-depleted T cells, or T cells provided the cDNA or gDNA that made up the material.

As originally analysed: Estimation of nucleated cell counts was performed using reference gene primer amplification. Measured with immunoSEQ multiplex PCR; TCRdb has only the in-frame clones, and not every one. Clonal size and the V and J genes are those of that table, whereas D and trimming came from the DNA. This sample carries roughly 150,000 clones, 87% of them seen once, and the ten largest clones take about 5%. CDR1 and CDR2 from the germline V gene are SEHNR and FQNEAQ (reference sequence). The CDR3 is made up of 12 amino acids. Trimming removed 3 bases from V and 9 bases from J, with 11 bases in between.

Sequenced input: peripheral blood. The chain carries TRBV7-9 and TRBJ2-5; maybe TRBD2 (5 bases). The TCR sequence derives from a human donor in a cohort sampled during active COVID-19. In DNA, the CDR3 is TGTGCCAGCAGCTTTTCCCCCGGGGCCCAGTACTTC. Protein: CASSFSPGAQYF.